This T cell receptor beta chain was recovered during a study of blood T cell repertoires in COVID-19 (dated by TCRdb to between 2020 and 2021). About the study as a whole: Samples from collaborators originated in the United States, Italy and Spain and spanned both the acute and convalescent phases of COVID-19. The material from the prospective study consisted of cDNA or gDNA derived from T cells, B-cell-depleted T cells, or PBMCs. Deeply sampled blood TCRbeta repertoires from subjects exposed to, actively infected with, or recovered from COVID-19 were included in the dataset. The repertoires were released in a freely available public database intended as a resource for research on the immune response to SARS-CoV-2. Samples were obtained from the ongoing ImmuneRACE study (first 160 participants) and from approximately 1,200 subjects provided by 6 global collaborators. A de-identified subject ID, COVID-19 status, age in years and sex were almost always included in the sample metadata. Where HLA class I and class II types were available, the types were taken from metadata supplied by the sample provider, not from assay-based typing. Broad study findings and their caveats: The amount of clinical and demographic metadata varied by source and participant and was provided uncurated.

This clone was counted a few times. The antigen it recognizes is unknown. There are no base qualities to consult, and no much larger clone falls within one base. The immunoSEQ Assay, a bias-controlled multiplex PCR, was used to amplify TCRbeta CDR3 regions from genomic DNA. In the original analysis: The number of nucleated cells in each sample was estimated by amplification of reference gene primers within the assay. To quantify the absolute abundance of each unique TCRbeta CDR3 rearrangement, sequence reads were collapsed and filtered. For each sample, productive Simpson clonality was calculated as the square root of Simpson's diversity index across productive rearrangements. Not all clones reach the TCRdb copy of this immuneACCESS table, which keeps in-frame sequences only. Checked studies attribute under half of the gap to unresolved V genes and leave the rest unexplained. From that table come the V and J calls and clone size; the DNA was used to work out D and trimming. Present in this sample are over 250,000 clones, about 87% of which were seen just once. About 10% of the sample comes from the top ten.

From cysteine to phenylalanine, the CDR3 is 13 amino acids long. The entry retains the CDR3 DNA only, 39 bases that are in frame from base 1. According to the germline V gene, CDR1 reads MDHEN and CDR2 reads SYDVKM. V and J lose 4 bases and 6 bases, and a span of 10 bases separates them. At one collaborating source in Seattle, patients were enrolled during active infection and were followed longitudinally through the course of disease. Each collaborating institution followed its own protocols to collect whole blood in K2EDTA tubes. For TCRbeta analysis, collaborators shipped samples as frozen whole blood, isolated PBMCs, or DNA extracted from either of those sample types.

The receptor was derived from a woman in her seventies with COVID-19, enrolled during active disease. Sequenced input: peripheral blood. Recombination connected TRBV28 to TRBJ1-5; there is no confident call for the D gene. The DNA is TGTGCCAGCAGTTACGGGAGAGCTCAGCCCCAGCATTTT. Translated, it gives CASSYGRAQPQHF.